The entry below gives a single T cell receptor (beta chain) sequence along with its context. The PCR had 60 Vbeta and 13 Jbeta primers. Original processing notes: Around 12 million of some 80 million unique TCR beta chains were shared, per a later count. The assay was immunoSEQ multiplex PCR, and TCRdb's table has in-frame clones only and misses some. That table furnishes V, J and clone size, whereas the DNA furnished D and trimming. Its clone listing holds 150,000 or so clones. These data originate in a study of cytomegalovirus exposure and HLA in healthy donors. In the study overall: Around four fifths of 300 to 450 genotyped donors fell in the Caucasian-associated ancestry cluster.

V was pared by 4 bases and J by 4 bases, with 13 bases between. The CDR3 length is 14 residues. Germline V lookup: CDR1 MNHEY, CDR2 SVGAGI. The receptor comes from a woman in her forties or fifties in good health and CMV-seronegative. Sample: PBMCs. This rearrangement joins TRBV6-5 to TRBJ1-2, with no clear D. The CDR3 here is CASSSYGGGYGYTF. The CDR3 coding sequence is TGTGCCAGCAGTTCATACGGAGGAGGCTATGGCTACACCTTC.